Listed here are 16 T cell receptor beta chains from one sample, sequenced in a study of regulatory dendritic cells for organ transplantation. The repertoire was sequenced with immunoSEQ multiplex PCR; TCRdb's copy has only in-frame clones and lacks some. This table has approximately 28,000 clones, less than 85% appearing once. The sequencing sample was made of naive CD8+ T cells from blood. Noted subset: CD45RA+ naive T cells. These receptors came from a human donor in good health.

The chain joins TRBV7-6 to TRBJ1-4; D gene ambiguous. The CDR3 is made up of 14 amino acids. The germline V gene has CDR1 SGHVS and CDR2 FNYEAQ. V shed 5 bases and J shed 0 bases, with 7 bases lying between them. The CDR3 coding sequence is TGTGCCAGCAGCCCCGGAGCAACTAATGAAAAACTGTTTTTT. Translated, it gives CASSPGATNEKLFF.

The chain couples TRBV14 to TRBJ2-5, with 7 bases fitting TRBD2. CDR1 and CDR2 from the germline V gene are SGHDN and FVKESK. The CDR3 has 13 residues. J gave up 2 bases and V 6 bases, and 3 bases lay outside the gene matches. CDR3: CASRPGGQETQYF. DNA of the CDR3: TGTGCCAGCAGACCCGGGGGGCAAGAGACCCAGTACTTC.

This chain connects TRBV7-3 to TRBJ2-2; 8 positions match TRBD1. Germline V CDR1 and CDR2: SGHTA, FQGTGA. V lost 5 bases and J lost 3; bases outside the gene matches: 11. The CDR3 is made up of 17 amino acids. The CDR3 protein is CASSPTWTGTDTGELFF. DNA of the CDR3: TGTGCCAGCAGCCCCACCTGGACAGGGACGGACACCGGGGAGCTGTTTTTT.

The V gene is TRBV7-8, the J gene TRBJ2-2; D gene uncertain. The CDR3 extends over 16 amino acids. Germline V CDR1 and CDR2: SGHVS, FQNEAQ. Trimming removed 0 bases from V and 7 bases from J, with 15 bases in between. CDR3 residues: CASSLATLRGIGELFF. DNA for the CDR3: TGTGCCAGCAGCTTAGCGACGCTAAGAGGAATCGGGGAGCTGTTTTTT.

The rearrangement uses TRBV5-1 and TRBJ2-2, with D tentatively TRBD1 (6 bases). Per the germline V gene, CDR1 is SGHRS and CDR2 is YFSETQ. The V end lost 4 bases, the J end lost 5 bases, and 15 bases lay between the germline ends. There are 15 residues in the CDR3. The CDR3 is CASSPLGQGTGELFF. As DNA, the CDR3 is TGCGCCAGCAGCCCTCTGGGGCAGGGGACCGGGGAGCTGTTTTTT.

V usage is TRBV6-5 and J usage is TRBJ2-7; tentative D call: TRBD2 (6 bases). Per germline, CDR1 MNHEY and CDR2 SVGAGI. This CDR3 is 12 amino acids long. Trimming took off 8 bases at V and 6 bases at J, with 14 bases between the two ends. The CDR3 nucleotides read TGTGCCAGCGGTTTTGGGGGGAGCGAGCAGTACTTC. Encoded protein: CASGFGGSEQYF.

The chain is built from TRBV11-2 and TRBJ1-2; 8 nucleotides line up with TRBD1. The CDR3 loop spans 13 amino acids. With V trimmed by 2 bases and J by 8 bases, 4 bases remained unmatched. Germline CDR1 SGHAT, CDR2 FQNNGV. The CDR3 nucleotides are TGTGCCAGCAGCTTAACCAGGGGGCGAGGCTACACCTTC. Amino acid sequence: CASSLTRGRGYTF.

V is TRBV6-4 and J is TRBJ2-3, with 13 positions matching TRBD2. The ends lost 7 bases at V and 4 bases at J; junction bases unmatched: 2. This CDR3 has 14 residues. The V gene's germline CDR1 is MRHNA and CDR2 SNTAGT. In DNA form, the CDR3 reads TGTGCCAGCAAACTAGCGGGGGGGTCAGATACGCAGTATTTT. Translated: CASKLAGGSDTQYF.

This clone was found a few times. V and J are TRBV4-1 and TRBJ2-7, with 7 nucleotides matching TRBD1. This CDR3 region has 15 residues. Germline loops: CDR1 MGHRA, CDR2 YSYEKL. V dropped 1 base and J dropped 5; count of bases not matched to a gene: 8. Here the CDR3 reads CASSQGRTGLNEQYF. In DNA form, the CDR3 reads TGCGCCAGCAGCCAAGGCCGGACAGGTCTTAACGAGCAGTACTTC.

The CDR3 DNA follows: TGTGCCAGCAGCGAGGACAGGGCGGCCCTCGAAGCTTTCTTT. It specifies CASSEDRAALEAFF. This chain joins TRBV7-9 and TRBJ1-1; TRBD1 agrees at 8 bases. The germline CDR1 and CDR2 sequences are SEHNR and FQNEAQ (reference sequence). The CDR3 is 14 residues long. The J segment lost 8 bases and the V segment lost 5 bases, leaving 10 bases of the junction unmatched.

The V call is TRBV9, the J call TRBJ2-5, with a tentative D call TRBD2 (7 bases). Trimming removed 7 bases at V and 2 bases at J, with 15 bases between. CDR1 and CDR2 from the germline V gene are SGDLS and YYNGEE. The CDR3 has 14 residues. The CDR3 region has the DNA TGTGCCAGCGGGGGGGGGCGGAGTCAAGAGACCCAGTACTTC. Translating gives CASGGGRSQETQYF.

The chain is built from TRBV11-1 and TRBJ1-1; 9 positions match TRBD1. The germline V gene encodes CDR1 SGHAT and CDR2 FQDESV (reference sequence). This CDR3 contains 15 residues. V was pared by 5 bases and J by 4 bases, with 8 bases of the junction left unmatched. The CDR3 coding sequence is TGTGCCAGCAGCCCTGGACAGGGGCAGCTCACTGAAGCTTTCTTT. Translated, it gives CASSPGQGQLTEAFF.

This clone was seen only a few times. J is TRBJ1-4 and V is TRBV7-9; unclear D gene. Germline-derived CDR1 and CDR2 are SEHNR and FQNEAQ (reference sequence). The CDR3 is made up of 18 amino acids. The ends were cut back, 2 bases at V and 0 bases at J, with 16 bases in the middle. The CDR3 loop is CASSLWPGEIATNEKLFF. The CDR3 coding sequence is TGTGCCAGCAGCTTATGGCCCGGGGAGATTGCAACTAATGAAAAACTGTTTTTT.

On this clone itself: An end of the junction differs from the germline gene, which may be a read error. In DNA form, the CDR3 reads TGTGCCAGCAGCATAGCGACAGATCAAGAGACCCAGTACTTC. Amino acids: CASSIATDQETQYF. V gene TRBV7-6 combines with J gene TRBJ2-5; D tentatively fits TRBD1 or TRBD2 (5 bases each). Germline CDR1 and CDR2: SGHVS and FNYEAQ. CDR3 length: 14 residues.

This clone was recorded once. The chain employs TRBV9 and TRBJ2-3; D perhaps matches TRBD2 (5 bases). The CDR3 consists of 13 residues. Germline V gene lookup returns CDR1 SGDLS and CDR2 YYNGEE. Trimming removed 6 bases from V and 3 bases from J, with 11 bases in between. The CDR3 sequence: CASTPPGTDTQYF. The CDR3, as DNA: TGTGCCAGCACTCCGCCGGGGACAGATACGCAGTATTTT.

The chain carries TRBV5-5 and TRBJ2-7, with 12 bases that match TRBD2. Germline trimming cut 4 bases from V and 1 base from J; bases unmatched to any gene: 9. Germline CDR1 SGHKS, CDR2 YYEKEE (reference sequence). This CDR3 comprises 17 residues. The CDR3, as DNA: TGTGCCAGCAGCGGGAGTGGACTAGCGGGGATTTCCTACGAGCAGTACTTC. It yields the protein CASSGSGLAGISYEQYF.